This T cell receptor beta chain stems from a study of T cells in Graves' hyperthyroidism and ophthalmopathy. Overall study context: Peripheral blood collection took place at initial diagnosis, before any treatment. Findings and caveats of the study: Most clonotypes that expanded in the thyroid above 0.001 also showed up in blood.

Amplification targeted TCR beta CDR3 regions from RNA transcripts. HTBI primers were employed in a first-round RT-PCR of the TCR CDR3. Each CDR3 protein is one row after TCRdb ran MiXCR on the multiplex PCR reads. The table includes roughly 750,000 distinct CDR3 sequences, 15% to 20% detected once. Turning to this clonotype: Its antigen is not identified.

The germline CDR1 and CDR2 sequences are SQVTM and ANQGSEA. The CDR3 has 13 amino acids. The chain carries TRBV29-1 and TRBJ2-3; TRBD1 matches at 9 bases. What was sequenced was blood. The clonotype comes from a man between 18 and 35 years old with Graves' hyperthyroidism. The CDR3 reads CSVGDRGTDTQYF. For the CDR3, the DNA is TGCAGTGTCGGGGACAGGGGCACAGATACGCAGTATTTT.